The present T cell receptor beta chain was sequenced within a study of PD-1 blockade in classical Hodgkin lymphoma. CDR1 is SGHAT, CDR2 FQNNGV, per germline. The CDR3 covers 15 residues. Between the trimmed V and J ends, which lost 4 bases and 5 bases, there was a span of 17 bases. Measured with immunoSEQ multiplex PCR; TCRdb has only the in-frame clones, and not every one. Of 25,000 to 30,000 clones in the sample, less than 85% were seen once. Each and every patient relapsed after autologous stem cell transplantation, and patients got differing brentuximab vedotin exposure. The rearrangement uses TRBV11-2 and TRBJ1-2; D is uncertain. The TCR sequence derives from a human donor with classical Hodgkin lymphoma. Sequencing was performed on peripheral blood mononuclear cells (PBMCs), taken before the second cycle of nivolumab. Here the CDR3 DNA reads TGTGCCAGCAGCTCACTATGGAGAGGTTCTTATGGCTACACCTTC. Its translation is CASSSLWRGSYGYTF.